The following is a T cell receptor (beta chain) sequence with its context. The entry originates in a study of shared clonotypes between healthy human individuals. Genomic DNA per cell subset filled all wells of several immunoSEQ plates. Here immunoSEQ multiplex PCR was the method, and the copy in TCRdb shows in-frame clones only, minus some. Altogether hundreds of thousands of clones are present, about nine tenths being singletons, with the ten largest covering under 20%. Sequences were obtained from memory CD8+ T cells sorted from blood. The subset here: CD45RO+ cells pooled with CCR7-negative TemRA cells. The TCR comes from a man aged 18 to 29 in good health.

DNA of the CDR3: TGTGCCAGCAGCTTCGGGGAGGGGACAAACTATGGCTACACCTTC. Amino acid sequence: CASSFGEGTNYGYTF. The V call is TRBV7-9, the J call TRBJ1-2; tentative D call: TRBD1 (6 bases). CDR1 is SEHNR and CDR2 is FQNEAQ in the germline V gene (reference sequence). The CDR3 has 15 amino acids. V gave up 3 bases and J gave up 2 bases, with 13 bases separating them. The whole variable domain, remainder taken from reference TRBV7-9 and TRBJ1-2, is DTGVSQNPRHKITKRGQNVTFRCDPISEHNRLYWYRQTLGQGPEFLTYFQNEAQLEKSRLLSDRFSAERPKGSFSTLEIQRTEQGDSAMYLCASSFGEGTNYGYTFGSGTRLTVV.